The 8 T cell receptor beta chains below were found in one sample sequenced in a study of shared clonotypes between healthy human individuals. Data came from immunoSEQ multiplex PCR; TCRdb stores just in-frame clones and leaves some out. The sample holds over 400,000 clones; 90% to 96% are singletons and the top ten take about 0.067%. Sequencing used naive CD4+ T cells sorted from blood. The sample's subset: CD45RA+ positively selected. Receptors were obtained from a woman aged 30 to 39 in good health.

Here the CDR3 DNA reads TGTGCCAGCAGTGCCCGCGGGACAGGGGGCTACGAGCAGTACTTC. It codes for CASSARGTGGYEQYF. This chain joins TRBV28 and TRBJ2-7; 11 bases are shared with TRBD1. Trimming cost V 5 bases and J 3 bases; bases outside gene matches: 6. Looked up from germline, CDR1 is MDHEN and CDR2 is SYDVKM. This CDR3 spans 15 amino acids.

The V gene is TRBV10-2, the J gene TRBJ2-7; TRBD1 matches 9 bases. The CDR3 sequence is 14 residues long. Germline-derived CDR1 and CDR2 are WSHSY and SAAADI. Germline trimming cut 7 bases from V and 5 bases from J; bases unmatched to any gene: 9. Written as DNA, the CDR3 is TGCGCCAGCAAATACGGGACAGGGTTGGACGAGCAGTACTTC. Translated: CASKYGTGLDEQYF.

The chain combines TRBV5-1 with TRBJ2-5, with unresolved D. V shed 4 bases and J shed 2 bases, with 6 bases lying between them. Germline CDR1 SGHRS, CDR2 YFSETQ. This CDR3 has 12 amino acids. This chain's CDR3 is CASSQVQETQYF. As DNA, the CDR3 is TGCGCCAGCAGCCAGGTACAAGAGACCCAGTACTTC.

This chain joins TRBV15 and TRBJ2-3; 10 bases are a match to TRBD1. The CDR3 has 18 residues. CDR1 and CDR2 from the germline V gene are LNHNV and YYDKDF (reference sequence). The ends lost 3 bases at V and 4 bases at J; junction bases unmatched: 13. The CDR3 loop reads CATSSPHTGTGEPDTQYF. CDR3 DNA sequence: TGTGCCACCAGCAGTCCCCATACCGGGACAGGGGAACCAGATACGCAGTATTTT.

This chain joins TRBV6-6 and TRBJ2-7; the match to TRBD2 covers 8 bases. The CDR3 consists of 16 residues. Germline V lookup: CDR1 MNHNY, CDR2 SVGAGI (reference sequence). The V and J ends lost 4 bases and 0 bases, in that order; junction bases with no gene match: 8. The CDR3 sequence is CASSSPSGSHSYEQYF. The CDR3 bases are TGTGCCAGCAGTTCGCCAAGCGGGAGCCACTCCTACGAGCAGTACTTC.

The rearrangement joins TRBV6-5 to TRBJ2-5; D possibly uses TRBD1 or TRBD2 (5 bases each). Per germline, CDR1 MNHEY and CDR2 SVGAGI. The V gene lost 2 bases and the J gene lost 10 bases, with 17 bases spanning the gap. The length of the CDR3 is 14 residues. The CDR3 bases are TGTGCCAGCAGTTACGATCCGGGACCGGTGGACCAGTACTTC. Its protein is CASSYDPGPVDQYF.

The chain is built from TRBV9 and TRBJ2-3, with a tentative D call TRBD2 (5 bases). The CDR3 spans 17 residues. The germline V gene has CDR1 SGDLS and CDR2 YYNGEE. V was clipped by 0 bases and J by 2 bases, with 16 bases between them. The CDR3 region is CASSVDPLGGTTDTQYF. The CDR3 nucleotides read TGTGCCAGCAGCGTAGACCCTCTCGGAGGAACCACAGATACGCAGTATTTT.

This clone was found once. The rearrangement joins TRBV18 to TRBJ1-5, with a tentative D call TRBD1 (6 bases). The CDR3 consists of 13 residues. V gave up 3 bases and J gave up 4 bases, with 7 bases separating them. Germline CDR1 and CDR2: KGHSH and LQKENI. CDR3 in amino acids: CASSPDRNQPQHF. DNA for the CDR3: TGTGCCAGCTCACCCGACAGGAATCAGCCCCAGCATTTT.